A selection of T cell receptor beta chains follows, all from one sample in a study of T-cell reconstitution after alpha-beta-depleted transplantation in children. TCRdb called the PCR reads again in MiXCR, with one record for every CDR3 protein. The sample lists nearly 550,000 distinct CDR3 sequences, around 19% occurring once. The specimen was PBMCs from the stem cell graft donor, collected from the stem cell graft. Receptor source: a human donor who donated a stem cell graft to a child with acute lymphoblastic leukemia. CDR3s include the opening cysteine and the closing phenylalanine or tryptophan. A D gene is named only where the DNA matches it firmly. Not all rows give a size; the values are once, few, many and, for expanded clones, a class.

v_call,clone_size,j_call,d_call,cdr3_nt,cdr3_aa
TRBV10-3,-,TRBJ2-7,-,TGTGCCATCAGTGAGGGCACCTACGAGCAGTACTTC,CAISEGTYEQYF
TRBV12-3/TRBV12-4,-,TRBJ1-1,-,TGTGCCAGCATGGTGGTAGGGGCTGGCAGGACGAACACTGAAGCTTTCTTT,CASMVVGAGRTNTEAFF
TRBV5-1,-,TRBJ2-1,-,TGCGCCAGCAGCTTGAGCCAGCACAATGAGCAGTTCTTC,CASSLSQHNEQFF
TRBV15,few,TRBJ2-1,-,TGTGCCACCAAGGAAGGCAGGTCCGATGAGCAGTTCTTC,CATKEGRSDEQFF
TRBV4-1,few,TRBJ1-3,-,TGCGCCAGCAGCCAAGCCCAGGGGATGGCTGGAAACACCATATATTTT,CASSQAQGMAGNTIYF
TRBV5-1,-,TRBJ2-5,TRBD2,TGCGCCAGCAGCTTCGACTTACTAGCGGGAGGACCTCAGTACTTC,CASSFDLLAGGPQYF
TRBV5-1,many,TRBJ2-7,TRBD1,TGTGCCAGCAGTTTCGGGGACAGCTACGAGCAGTACTTC,CASSFGDSYEQYF
TRBV5-6,few,TRBJ2-3,-,TGTGCCAGCAGCATAACCCTCGAGCTCAACGGCTTGACGCAGTATTTT,CASSITLELNGLTQYF
TRBV12-3/TRBV12-4,few,TRBJ1-4,-,TGTGCCAGCAGTTCATACCGGGGGCGAAATGAAAAACTGTTTTTT,CASSSYRGRNEKLFF
TRBV18,-,TRBJ1-2,-,TGTGCCAGCTCGCCCGTCGGGACGTCGGACTATGGCTACACCTTC,CASSPVGTSDYGYTF
TRBV18,few,TRBJ2-3,-,TGTGCCAGCTCCCCACAGGGAGGTCTGGATACGCAGTATTTT,CASSPQGGLDTQYF
TRBV6-5,-,TRBJ1-5,-,TGTGCCAGCAGTTACTCATGGGGGAGCAATCAGCCCCAGCATTTT,CASSYSWGSNQPQHF
TRBV7-9,few,TRBJ1-2,-,TGTGCCAGCAGCCCCACCGGGGGGGGCCAAGGGGACTATGGCTACACCTTC,CASSPTGGGQGDYGYTF
TRBV5-6,-,TRBJ2-7,-,TGTGCCAGCAGCTTGGTACCGTACGACGCCCGCTCCTACGAGCAGTACTTC,CASSLVPYDARSYEQYF
TRBV4-1,-,TRBJ2-5,TRBD2,TGCGCCAGCAGCCCCCGGGGAGGGAAATTCCAAGAGACCCAGTACTTC,CASSPRGGKFQETQYF
TRBV20-1,-,TRBJ1-1,TRBD1,TGCAGTGCTCGCCCGGGGGACAGATTCCTCACTGAAGCTTTCTTT,CSARPGDRFLTEAFF
TRBV10-3,-,TRBJ2-2,-,TGTGCCATCAGAGTTATACAGGGTGGCCCCGGGGAGCTGTTTTTT,CAIRVIQGGPGELFF
TRBV29-1,-,TRBJ2-2,TRBD2,TGCAGCGTACTAGGTCGACTAGCGGGGAATTCGACCGGGGAGCTGTTTTTT,CSVLGRLAGNSTGELFF
TRBV7-9,-,TRBJ1-2,-,TGTGCCAGCAGCTTAGGATTGGGGAACTATGGCTACACCTTC,CASSLGLGNYGYTF
TRBV5-1,-,TRBJ1-3,-,TGCGCCAGCAGCTTAAGGCCGGGGAGTGACACCATATATTTT,CASSLRPGSDTIYF
TRBV5-1,-,TRBJ2-7,-,TGCGCCAGCAGCTTGGAGGGTAGCGGCCCCTACGAGCAGTACTTC,CASSLEGSGPYEQYF
TRBV12-3/TRBV12-4,many,TRBJ1-4,-,TGTGCCAGCACTCATCTTCCAACTAATGAAAAACTGTTTTTT,CASTHLPTNEKLFF
TRBV10-3,few,TRBJ2-1,-,TGTGCCATCAGTGCACGGCAGGAATACAATGAGCAGTTCTTC,CAISARQEYNEQFF
TRBV12-3/TRBV12-4,few,TRBJ2-6,-,TGTGCCAGCAGTTTCTGGGGGGCCAACGTCCTGACTTTC,CASSFWGANVLTF
TRBV20-1,-,TRBJ2-7,-,TGCAGTGCTAGAGATTGGTGGAGGAGCTCCTACGAGCAGTACTTC,CSARDWWRSSYEQYF
TRBV3-1,few,TRBJ2-1,-,TGTGCCAGCAGCCAAGATCGGTGGGGGAGGTTCTACAATGAGCAGTTCTTC,CASSQDRWGRFYNEQFF
TRBV4-1,-,TRBJ2-4,-,TGCGCCAGCAGCCAAGTAGGGAGGCAGGCGAAGGACAAAAACAGTCAGTACTTC,CASSQVGRQAKDKNSQYF
TRBV7-3,-,TRBJ2-1,TRBD2,TGTGCCAGCAGCTTAATAGCGGGAGGGAACTCCTACAATGAGCAGTTCTTC,CASSLIAGGNSYNEQFF
TRBV9,few,TRBJ2-2,-,TGTGCCAGCAGCGTAGCTAGGGGGTCCTACACCGGGGAGCTGTTTTTT,CASSVARGSYTGELFF
TRBV27,-,TRBJ1-3,-,TGTGCCAGCAGTCTACAGGCAACCTCTGGAAACACCATATATTTT,CASSLQATSGNTIYF
TRBV27,few,TRBJ2-7,-,TGTGCCAGCGGGGTAAGATGGGACTACGAGCAGTACTTC,CASGVRWDYEQYF
TRBV5-1,-,TRBJ2-7,-,TGCGCCAGCAGCTTGCTCCCCGGGACACCTACCTACGAGCAGTACTTC,CASSLLPGTPTYEQYF
TRBV10-2,few,TRBJ2-7,TRBD2,TGCGCCAGCAGTGAGTCGAGCCTCACTAGCGGAAACTACGAGCAGTACTTC,CASSESSLTSGNYEQYF
TRBV10-3,-,TRBJ1-5,-,TGTGCCATCAGTGAAAGCGCCGGTCCGCCCCAGCATTTT,CAISESAGPPQHF
TRBV11-2,few,TRBJ2-7,-,TGTGCCAGCAGCTTAGGGGCTTGGGAGCAGTACTTC,CASSLGAWEQYF
TRBV20-1,-,TRBJ2-3,TRBD2,TGCAGTGCTAGAGATTCTAAAGTAGGCCTAGCGGGACCCACAGATACGCAGTATTTT,CSARDSKVGLAGPTDTQYF
TRBV18,-,TRBJ2-5,-,TGTGCCAGCTCACCACCGTGGTACCAAGAGACCCAGTACTTC,CASSPPWYQETQYF
TRBV9,few,TRBJ2-7,-,TGTGCCAGCAGCGTAGCCGATGCCAGCTCCTACGAGCAGTACTTC,CASSVADASSYEQYF
TRBV20-1,few,TRBJ2-7,-,TGCAGTGCTAGAGATTATAGTCGACAAATCTACGAGCAGTACTTC,CSARDYSRQIYEQYF
TRBV12-3/TRBV12-4,-,TRBJ2-7,-,TGTGCCAGCAGTTTCGCAGCGACCTACGAGCAGTACTTC,CASSFAATYEQYF
TRBV12-3/TRBV12-4,few,TRBJ1-3,-,TGTGCCAGCAGCTACAGCGGTCTTGTAAGAAACACCATATATTTT,CASSYSGLVRNTIYF
TRBV7-6,few,TRBJ2-7,-,TGTGCCAGCAGCTTAGTACGGGACGCCTACGAGCAGTACTTC,CASSLVRDAYEQYF
TRBV20-1,few,TRBJ1-2,-,TGCAGTGCTAGAGATAGCAAGGTCAATGGCTACACCTTC,CSARDSKVNGYTF
TRBV20-1,few,TRBJ1-1,-,TGCAGTGCCCCCGACGGGAGGCCTGAAGCTTTCTTT,CSAPDGRPEAFF
TRBV5-1,-,TRBJ2-1,TRBD2,TGCGCCAGCAGCTCGATCGGGAGGGCCAATGAGCAGTTCTTC,CASSSIGRANEQFF
TRBV7-9,-,TRBJ2-5,TRBD1,TGTGCCAGCAGCCTAGACTCGCGCAGGGGGCCGGAGACCCAGTACTTC,CASSLDSRRGPETQYF
TRBV7-6,few,TRBJ2-5,-,TGTGCCAGCAGCTTTAATCTAGGGTCCCAGTACTTC,CASSFNLGSQYF
TRBV7-3,-,TRBJ2-1,-,TGTGCCAGCAGCTTAGCAGGGAAGGGGAGCAATGAGCAGTTCTTC,CASSLAGKGSNEQFF
TRBV6-4,few,TRBJ2-3,TRBD1,TGTGCCACCGACTACCCTCTGCGTAGGCAGGGGGCAACAGATACGCAGTATTTT,CATDYPLRRQGATDTQYF
TRBV5-1,few,TRBJ1-2,-,TGCGCCAGCAGCTCAATAAGAGACAGGAATAGGGCTGGCTACACCTTC,CASSSIRDRNRAGYTF
TRBV3-1,-,TRBJ2-2,-,TGTGCCAGCAGCCTAACGGGACTTCTGAACACCGGGGAGCTGTTTTTT,CASSLTGLLNTGELFF
TRBV12-3/TRBV12-4,-,TRBJ2-7,-,TGTGCCAGCAGTCTCCGCCCGAGTGGGAAGCAGTACTTC,CASSLRPSGKQYF